This is a list of T cell receptor beta chains from one sample in a study of response to subunit inactivated influenza vaccine. TCRdb redid the calling of the RT-PCR reads with MiXCR, one entry per CDR3 protein. The sample carries about 780,000 distinct CDR3 sequences, less than 20% recorded once. Source: PBMCs from blood, taken around 5 days after vaccination. These receptors all stem from a man aged 50-60 years who received an inactivated influenza vaccine. The CDR3 runs from the conserved cysteine through the conserved F or W. Each record gives: D gene, J gene, clone size, V gene, CDR3 DNA, CDR3 protein. A D gene is named only where the DNA matches it firmly. The size of a clone is reported for some rows only, either as once, few or many, or as a class for expanded clones.

NA | TRBJ2-2 | few | TRBV6-5 | TGTGCCAGCAGTTACGCCCCACAGGATCCATGGGGGAACACCGGGGAGCTGTTTTTT | CASSYAPQDPWGNTGELFF
NA | TRBJ2-6 | few | TRBV6-1 | TGTGCCATCAGTGAATCGCTTGAGGGTCGTGGGGCCAACGTCCTGACTTTC | CAISESLEGRGANVLTF
NA | TRBJ2-2 | few | TRBV4-2 | TGTGCCAGCAGCCAGAAAACATACAGGGATAGCACCGGGGAGCTGTTTTTT | CASSQKTYRDSTGELFF
NA | TRBJ2-3 | few | TRBV29-1 | TGCAGCGTTGAATTGGGTGGGGATAGCACAGATACGCAGTATTTT | CSVELGGDSTDTQYF
NA | TRBJ2-4 | many | TRBV6-2/TRBV6-3 | TGTGCCAGCAGCTCCGGGACCCAAGGAAACATTCAGTACTTC | CASSSGTQGNIQYF
TRBD1 | TRBJ2-1 | few | TRBV28 | TGTGCCAGCAGTTCCGGAGGGGACAGGATCCCCCCCCAGTTCTTC | CASSSGGDRIPPQFF
TRBD2 | TRBJ2-5 | many | TRBV20-1 | TGCAGTGCTAGAGATGGTCTAGCGGGAGCTGAGACCCAGTACTTC | CSARDGLAGAETQYF
NA | TRBJ2-7 | few | TRBV14 | TGTGCCAGCAGCCTGGACAGATACTACGAGCAGTACTTC | CASSLDRYYEQYF
NA | TRBJ2-5 | NA | TRBV28 | TGTGCCAGCAGTTTCCTTTCTAGCGTGGGGGAGACCCAGTACTTC | CASSFLSSVGETQYF
NA | TRBJ2-2 | few | TRBV9 | TGTGCCAGCAGCCCCCGCCCGGGGGCTGGCGGGGAGCTGTTTTTT | CASSPRPGAGGELFF
NA | TRBJ2-7 | once | TRBV12-3/TRBV12-4 | TGTGCCAGCAGTTTAGTTAGTCCCGACGAGCAGTACTTC | CASSLVSPDEQYF
TRBD1 | TRBJ2-1 | many | TRBV12-3/TRBV12-4 | TGTGCCAGCAGTTTACTGGGACAGGGGTACAATGAGCAGTTCTTC | CASSLLGQGYNEQFF
NA | TRBJ2-1 | NA | TRBV18 | TGTGCCAGCTCAACTCAGGAGCTAGCTGGCAATGAGCAGTTCTTC | CASSTQELAGNEQFF
NA | TRBJ2-4 | NA | TRBV7-9 | TGTGCCAGCAGCTTAAGGGTTCAGGAAAACATTCAGTACTTC | CASSLRVQENIQYF
TRBD1 | TRBJ2-3 | NA | TRBV3-1 | TGTGCCAGCAGCCACCCCAGGGGGATAAGCACAGATACGCAGTATTTT | CASSHPRGISTDTQYF
TRBD1 | TRBJ1-2 | NA | TRBV27 | TGTGCCAGCAGTTTTGGGACAGGGCGCGACTATGGCTACACCTTC | CASSFGTGRDYGYTF
NA | TRBJ1-2 | NA | TRBV15 | TGTGCCACCAGCAGAGCCGGGACACTCAACTATGGCTACACCTTC | CATSRAGTLNYGYTF
TRBD2 | TRBJ2-3 | once | TRBV4-3 | TGCGCCAGCAGCCAAGATATTGTCGGGGGGGCTGGTGATACGCAGTATTTT | CASSQDIVGGAGDTQYF
NA | TRBJ2-1 | NA | TRBV5-1 | TGCGCCAGCAGCCTCCGACAGCTTACTTCCTACAATGAGCAGTTCTTC | CASSLRQLTSYNEQFF
NA | TRBJ1-3 | many | TRBV12-3/TRBV12-4 | TGTGCCAGCAGTCCCGCCCACTCCTCTGGAAACACCATATATTTT | CASSPAHSSGNTIYF
NA | TRBJ2-5 | NA | TRBV5-1 | TGCGCCAGCAGCTTGGCCAAGGTTCGACTAGATGAGACCCAGTACTTC | CASSLAKVRLDETQYF
TRBD1 | TRBJ1-1 | NA | TRBV6-5 | TGTGCCAGCAGCCCGACAGGGCTTGAAGCTTTCTTT | CASSPTGLEAFF
NA | TRBJ2-1 | NA | TRBV6-1 | TGTGCCAGCAGTACCGGTGCGTCCTACAATGAGCAGTTCTTC | CASSTGASYNEQFF
NA | TRBJ2-2 | NA | TRBV20-1 | TGCAGTGCCTATGGAGGGGGGAGTACCGGGGAGCTGTTTTTT | CSAYGGGSTGELFF
NA | TRBJ1-5 | NA | TRBV6-5 | TGTGCCAGCAGTTTGGTTTTTGATCAGCCCCAGCATTTT | CASSLVFDQPQHF
TRBD1 | TRBJ2-3 | few | TRBV7-2 | TGTGCCAGCAGCTTATGGCCGGGACAGGGGGCAACATATACGCAGTATTTT | CASSLWPGQGATYTQYF
NA | TRBJ1-2 | NA | TRBV9 | TGTGCCAGCAGCAACCGGGACGGCTATGGCTACACCTTC | CASSNRDGYGYTF
NA | TRBJ2-1 | NA | TRBV4-2 | TGTGCCAGCAGCCCATATGGACTGCCCTACAATGAGCAGTTCTTC | CASSPYGLPYNEQFF
TRBD2 | TRBJ2-2 | few | TRBV20-1 | TGCAGTGCTTTCGGACTAGCGGCGGGCACCGGGGAGCTGTTTTTT | CSAFGLAAGTGELFF
NA | TRBJ2-1 | NA | TRBV11-2 | TGTGCCAGCAGCTTAGGTGGAGGCAAGTCCTACAATGAGCAGTTCTTC | CASSLGGGKSYNEQFF
NA | TRBJ2-5 | NA | TRBV20-1 | TGCAGTGCTAGAGAGGGTGGTAGCATGGAGACCCAGTACTTC | CSAREGGSMETQYF
NA | TRBJ1-1 | many | TRBV5-1 | TGCGCCAGCAGCTCACCAGGGCTGAACACTGAAGCTTTCTTT | CASSSPGLNTEAFF
NA | TRBJ2-5 | few | TRBV20-1 | TGCAGTGCTAGGATGACCCTAACCCAGACAGGTCGGAGAGAGACCCAGTACTTC | CSARMTLTQTGRRETQYF
NA | TRBJ2-5 | NA | TRBV7-7 | TGTGCCAGCAGCCGGGGGCTAGCGGATGAAGAGACCCAGTACTTC | CASSRGLADEETQYF
NA | TRBJ1-1 | NA | TRBV10-3 | TGTGCCATCAGTGGGTGGAGTGCAGGGGCGACTGAAGCTTTCTTT | CAISGWSAGATEAFF
NA | TRBJ2-7 | NA | TRBV7-9 | TGTGCCAGCAGCCGGGGAGTGTCGCCCCTACCCTACGAGCAGTACTTC | CASSRGVSPLPYEQYF
TRBD1 | TRBJ2-1 | many | TRBV29-1 | TGCAGCGTTGAGGATCTTCCGGGACAGGGACCCCAGGCTGAGCAGTTCTTC | CSVEDLPGQGPQAEQFF
TRBD2 | TRBJ2-7 | few | TRBV5-1 | TGCGCCAGCAGCTCCCGGGACTCGGGGACTAGCGGGATAGCCTACGAGCAGTACTTC | CASSSRDSGTSGIAYEQYF
TRBD1 | TRBJ2-3 | NA | TRBV5-1 | TGCGCCAGCAGCTTCTCGACAGGGGCCTTCAGCACAGATACGCAGTATTTT | CASSFSTGAFSTDTQYF
NA | TRBJ2-3 | NA | TRBV1 | TGCACCAGCAGCCAAGCCCCGCTTGGCGACGACGGAGGTACAGATACGCAGTATTTT | CTSSQAPLGDDGGTDTQYF
NA | TRBJ1-1 | NA | TRBV5-1 | TGCGCCAGCAGCTTGCGGGGGAGGGGCACTGAAGCTTTCTTT | CASSLRGRGTEAFF
NA | TRBJ1-6 | few | TRBV7-9 | TGTGCCAGCAGCCCCAGACCCGACCTGGCCCTCCACTTT | CASSPRPDLALHF
TRBD1 | TRBJ1-1 | NA | TRBV27 | TGTGCCAGCAGTTATGGGACAGGGGAAACTGAAGCTTTCTTT | CASSYGTGETEAFF
NA | TRBJ2-7 | few | TRBV5-1 | TGCGCCAGCATGGTGGACACGACCCAGGGCGAGCAGTACTTC | CASMVDTTQGEQYF
NA | TRBJ1-5 | few | TRBV7-8 | TGTGCCAGCAGCTTGCTGGGGCAGGCCGTAAAGCCCCAGCATTTT | CASSLLGQAVKPQHF
NA | TRBJ2-7 | NA | TRBV7-9 | TGTGCCAGCAGCTTAGGGACAGCTCCAATGTGGGTAAACTTC | CASSLGTAPMWVNF
NA | TRBJ2-3 | NA | TRBV7-9 | TGTGCCAGCAGACATTCCGGGACCAGAGATACAGATACGCAGTATTTT | CASRHSGTRDTDTQYF
NA | TRBJ2-3 | NA | TRBV6-5 | TGTGCCAGCAGTTACTCGGGGTGGCAGTCAGATACGCAGTATTTT | CASSYSGWQSDTQYF
NA | TRBJ2-7 | NA | TRBV6-2/TRBV6-3 | TGTGCCAGCACCTATGCGGGTACTTACGAGCAGTACTTC | CASTYAGTYEQYF
NA | TRBJ1-4 | few | TRBV9 | TGTGCCAGCAGCGTAGGGGCTTATAATGAAAAACTGTTTTTT | CASSVGAYNEKLFF
TRBD1 | TRBJ1-1 | few | TRBV20-1 | TGCAGTGCTAGAGCGACAGGGGCGGGCACTGAAGCTTTCTTT | CSARATGAGTEAFF
TRBD1 | TRBJ2-7 | few | TRBV20-1 | TGCAGTGCTGTGAGACCGGGACAGGTATCCTACGAGCAGTACTTC | CSAVRPGQVSYEQYF